Presented here are 12 T cell receptor beta chains from one specimen sequenced in a study of shared clonotypes between healthy human individuals. TCRdb's copy holds only in-frame clones and misses some; the assay was immunoSEQ multiplex PCR. Among around 2,100,000 clones listed, roughly 95% were seen once. Positive CCR7 selection of CD45RO-negative cells yielded the naive CD8 cells, and terminally differentiated effector memory CD45RA+ cells were excluded. Sequencing was performed on naive CD8+ T cells sorted from blood. The origin of the receptors is a man between 18 and 35 years old in good health.

The gene calls are TRBV30 and TRBJ1-5, with D possibly TRBD1 on 5 matching bases. V was pared by 0 bases and J by 11 bases, with 11 bases between. The CDR3 runs to 12 residues. The V gene's germline CDR1 is GTSNPN and CDR2 SVGIG (reference sequence). The DNA of the CDR3 is TGTGCCTGGAGTGTAGATGAGGGGACCCAGCATTTT. This sequence encodes CAWSVDEGTQHF.

The rearrangement links TRBV11-2 to TRBJ1-2, with 7 bases that match TRBD1. The V segment lost 5 bases and the J segment 4 bases; nucleotides outside the gene matches: 10. Germline values: CDR1 SGHAT, CDR2 FQNNGV. The CDR3 covers 15 residues. The CDR3 region has the DNA TGTGCCAGCAGCCCCGGGCCAGGGGGGAGCTATGGCTACACCTTC. Translation: CASSPGPGGSYGYTF.

Concerning this clone itself: This same CDR3 is encoded by further DNA sequences in the sample. The chain couples TRBV4-1 to TRBJ2-2; no clear D. The germline V and J ends were trimmed by 1 base and 5 bases, with 11 bases remaining between them. CDR1 MGHRA and CDR2 YSYEKL come from the germline V gene. This CDR3 has 15 residues. DNA of the CDR3: TGCGCCAGCAGCCAAGGAACGCCAGGTACCGGGGAGCTGTTTTTT. Amino acids: CASSQGTPGTGELFF.

This chain connects TRBV7-8 to TRBJ2-1, with D perhaps matching TRBD2 (6 bases). V dropped 0 bases and J dropped 5 bases, with 11 bases sitting between them. Germline lookup yields CDR1 SGHVS and CDR2 FQNEAQ. The CDR3 extends over 15 amino acids. The CDR3 reads CASSLAPEGNNEQFF. The DNA for the CDR3 is TGTGCCAGCAGCTTAGCTCCGGAGGGGAACAATGAGCAGTTCTTC.

To note about this clone: One junction end does not reproduce the germline sequence, and a read error may be involved. The V call is TRBV7-7, the J call TRBJ2-7; TRBD2 might be the D (5 bases). CDR1 and CDR2 from the germline V gene are SSHAT and FNYEAQ (reference sequence). The CDR3 is made up of 12 amino acids. The CDR3 loop is CASSPNGVEQYF. The CDR3 DNA follows: TGTGCTAGCAGCCCTAACGGGGTCGAGCAGTACTTC.

CDR3 nucleotide sequence: TGTGCCAGTAGTCAGGGGCAACCCTACGAGCAGTACTTC. It codes for CASSQGQPYEQYF. The V gene is TRBV19, the J gene TRBJ2-7; D may be TRBD1 (6 bases). CDR1 and CDR2 (germline): LNHDA, SQIVND (reference sequence). CDR3 size: 13 residues. The V end lost 5 bases, the J end lost 2 bases, and 10 bases lay between the germline ends.

DNA of the CDR3: TGTGCCAGCAGCCACAGACCAACGTACGAGCAGTACTTC. Translation gives CASSHRPTYEQYF. The chain couples TRBV7-2 to TRBJ2-7; D gene uncertain. Germline CDR1 reads SGHTA; CDR2 reads FQGNSA. The length of the CDR3 is 13 residues. V was shortened by 5 bases and J by 4 bases, with 12 bases between the two germline ends.

This clone showed up just once. This CDR3 is also generated by other DNA sequences in the sample. The rearrangement uses TRBV7-6 and TRBJ2-7; D call uncertain. Trimming removed 0 bases from V and 4 bases from J, with 7 bases in between. Per the germline V gene, CDR1 is SGHVS and CDR2 is FNYEAQ. The CDR3 consists of 13 residues. CDR3 sequence: CASSLASEYEQYF. In nucleotides, the CDR3 is TGTGCCAGCAGCTTAGCCTCAGAGTACGAGCAGTACTTC.

A few counts support this clone. The same CDR3 also results from other DNA sequences found in this sample. The chain carries TRBV13 and TRBJ2-7; no firm D call. Germline V gives CDR1 PRHDT, CDR2 FYEKMQ (reference sequence). The germline V and J ends were trimmed by 0 bases and 2 bases, with 5 bases remaining between them. CDR3 length equals 13 residues. In nucleotides, the CDR3 is TGTGCCAGCAGCTTAGGCAGGACCTACGAGCAGTACTTC. This sequence encodes CASSLGRTYEQYF. Complete variable domain (other parts from reference TRBV13 and TRBJ2-7): AAGVIQSPRHLIKEKRETATLKCYPIPRHDTVYWYQQGPGQDPQFLISFYEKMQSDKGSIPDRFSAQQFSDYHSELNMSSLELGDSALYFCASSLGRTYEQYFGPGTRLTVT.

The chain is built from TRBV27 and TRBJ2-5; D is unclear. Germline lookup yields CDR1 MNHEY and CDR2 SMNVEV (reference sequence). The CDR3 consists of 16 residues. V lost 6 bases and J lost 1, with 18 bases in between. DNA for the CDR3: TGTGCCAGCAGCCCCCTAGGGCCCTTTAGCCAAGAGACCCAGTACTTC. Its protein is CASSPLGPFSQETQYF.

The CDR3: CASSEGTGDEQFF. DNA of the CDR3: TGTGCCAGCAGCGAAGGGACCGGCGATGAGCAGTTCTTC. The chain uses TRBV11-2 and TRBJ2-1, with D possibly being TRBD1 or TRBD2 (5 bases each). Germline V gene data show CDR1 as SGHAT and CDR2 as FQNNGV. This CDR3 contains 13 residues. The V gene lost 5 bases and the J gene lost 8 bases, with 13 bases spanning the gap.

Remarks on this clone: This specimen includes other DNA sequences encoding the same CDR3. The V and J genes are TRBV30 and TRBJ2-3; D remains unclear. With 2 bases removed from V and 1 base from J, the gap between germline ends came to 7 bases. This CDR3 spans 13 amino acids. Germline V gene sequence: CDR1 GTSNPN, CDR2 SVGIG (reference sequence). The CDR3 sequence is CAWSRVGTDTQYF. The CDR3, as DNA: TGTGCCTGGAGTAGAGTGGGCACAGATACGCAGTATTTT.